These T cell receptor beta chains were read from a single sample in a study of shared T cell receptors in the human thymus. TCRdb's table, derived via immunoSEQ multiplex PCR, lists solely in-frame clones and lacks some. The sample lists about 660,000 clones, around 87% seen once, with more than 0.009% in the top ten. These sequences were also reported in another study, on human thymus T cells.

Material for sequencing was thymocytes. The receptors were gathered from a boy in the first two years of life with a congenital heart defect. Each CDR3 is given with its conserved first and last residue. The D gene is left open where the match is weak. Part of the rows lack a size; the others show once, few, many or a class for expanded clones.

cdr3_nt: TGTGCCAGCAGTTACCGTCTTAATAGCTATGGCTACACCTTC; cdr3_aa: CASSYRLNSYGYTF; v_call: TRBV6-5; j_call: TRBJ1-2; clone_size: .; d_call: .
cdr3_nt: TGTGCCACCAGCAACACGGACAGGGCCTATGGCTACACCTTC; cdr3_aa: CATSNTDRAYGYTF; v_call: TRBV15; j_call: TRBJ1-2; clone_size: .; d_call: TRBD1
cdr3_nt: TGTGCCAGCAGCCCTCGGGGGGGCTACGAGCAGTACTTC; cdr3_aa: CASSPRGGYEQYF; v_call: TRBV7-8; j_call: TRBJ2-7; clone_size: .; d_call: TRBD2
cdr3_nt: TGTGCCAGCAGCCAAGATGGGGGGGGGAGTGAAAAACTGTTTTTT; cdr3_aa: CASSQDGGGSEKLFF; v_call: TRBV14; j_call: TRBJ1-4; clone_size: .; d_call: .
cdr3_nt: TGTGCCAGCGGTAGCGGGGATTCCACAGATACGCAGTATTTT; cdr3_aa: CASGSGDSTDTQYF; v_call: TRBV6-1; j_call: TRBJ2-3; clone_size: .; d_call: TRBD2
cdr3_nt: TGTGCCAGCAGTTTAAGCGGCCGGTCGGTGCCATATAATTCACCCCTCCACTTT; cdr3_aa: CASSLSGRSVPYNSPLHF; v_call: TRBV27; j_call: TRBJ1-6; clone_size: .; d_call: .
cdr3_nt: TGTGCCAGCAGTCTAGCAGCTTACCGGGACACCAATGAAAAACTGTTTTTT; cdr3_aa: CASSLAAYRDTNEKLFF; v_call: TRBV28; j_call: TRBJ1-4; clone_size: .; d_call: .
cdr3_nt: TGCGCCAGCAGCCCCGGACAGTGGGGAGACTACGAGCAGTACTTC; cdr3_aa: CASSPGQWGDYEQYF; v_call: TRBV4-3; j_call: TRBJ2-7; clone_size: .; d_call: .
cdr3_nt: TGTGCCAGCAGTGACCCCGTACACAGCTACGAGCAGTACTTC; cdr3_aa: CASSDPVHSYEQYF; v_call: TRBV25-1; j_call: TRBJ2-7; clone_size: .; d_call: .
cdr3_nt: TGTGCCAGCAGTTTATGGCTACAGGGTTCTGGTACAGATACGCAGTATTTT; cdr3_aa: CASSLWLQGSGTDTQYF; v_call: TRBV28; j_call: TRBJ2-3; clone_size: once; d_call: .
cdr3_nt: TGTGCCAGCAGTTATGGCGGGAACCAAAACATTCAGTACTTC; cdr3_aa: CASSYGGNQNIQYF; v_call: TRBV6-5; j_call: TRBJ2-4; clone_size: .; d_call: .
cdr3_nt: TGTGCCAGCAGCAACCCACAGGAGCAGTACTTC; cdr3_aa: CASSNPQEQYF; v_call: TRBV21-1; j_call: TRBJ2-7; clone_size: .; d_call: .
cdr3_nt: TGTGCCAGCAGAAGCGACTTATACACCGGGGAGCTGTTTTTT; cdr3_aa: CASRSDLYTGELFF; v_call: TRBV9; j_call: TRBJ2-2; clone_size: .; d_call: .
cdr3_nt: TGTGCCAGCAGTGGCGACACCAACACTGAAGCTTTCTTT; cdr3_aa: CASSGDTNTEAFF; v_call: TRBV25-1; j_call: TRBJ1-1; clone_size: few; d_call: .
cdr3_nt: TGCGCCAGCAGCCAGGATACAGGGGTCACTGAAGCTTTCTTT; cdr3_aa: CASSQDTGVTEAFF; v_call: TRBV4-1; j_call: TRBJ1-1; clone_size: .; d_call: TRBD1
cdr3_nt: TGCGCCAGCAGCCCCCGCGGGGGGCAGGGAAACCAAGAGACCCAGTACTTC; cdr3_aa: CASSPRGGQGNQETQYF; v_call: TRBV4-1; j_call: TRBJ2-5; clone_size: .; d_call: TRBD2
cdr3_nt: TGTGCCAGCAGTATACTCCGGGACAGGGAAAGCAATCAGCCCCAGCATTTT; cdr3_aa: CASSILRDRESNQPQHF; v_call: TRBV28; j_call: TRBJ1-5; clone_size: few; d_call: TRBD1
cdr3_nt: TGTGCCAGCAGTGAGGGCCGGAACACTGAAGCTTTCTTT; cdr3_aa: CASSEGRNTEAFF; v_call: TRBV6-1; j_call: TRBJ1-1; clone_size: .; d_call: .
cdr3_nt: TGTGCCAGCAGACCACAGGGTAACACTGAAGCTTTCTTT; cdr3_aa: CASRPQGNTEAFF; v_call: TRBV11-2; j_call: TRBJ1-1; clone_size: .; d_call: .
cdr3_nt: TGTGCCAGCAGCTTAGGTGGGAGGTTGGGCGAGCAGTACTTC; cdr3_aa: CASSLGGRLGEQYF; v_call: TRBV7-2; j_call: TRBJ2-7; clone_size: .; d_call: .
cdr3_nt: TGTGCCAGCAGCTTAGAAGCCGGGGGGGGCCGACTAAACTATGGCTACACCTTC; cdr3_aa: CASSLEAGGGRLNYGYTF; v_call: TRBV7-6; j_call: TRBJ1-2; clone_size: .; d_call: .
cdr3_nt: TGTGCCAGCAGCTTTTCCGGGACAGGGGAGACCCAGTACTTC; cdr3_aa: CASSFSGTGETQYF; v_call: TRBV7-6; j_call: TRBJ2-5; clone_size: .; d_call: TRBD1
cdr3_nt: TGTGCCAGCAGCTTAGAAGGGGTGTTCCAGTACCAAGAGACCCAGTACTTC; cdr3_aa: CASSLEGVFQYQETQYF; v_call: TRBV7-2; j_call: TRBJ2-5; clone_size: .; d_call: .
cdr3_nt: TGCGCCAGCAGCCAAGATGTTGGAGGGGCAGTTGGACAAGAGACCCAGTACTTC; cdr3_aa: CASSQDVGGAVGQETQYF; v_call: TRBV4-3; j_call: TRBJ2-5; clone_size: .; d_call: .
cdr3_nt: TGTGCCAGCAGTGAAGCGGGGGAGCGGGTAAACATTCAGTACTTC; cdr3_aa: CASSEAGERVNIQYF; v_call: TRBV2; j_call: TRBJ2-4; clone_size: .; d_call: .
cdr3_nt: TGTGCCACCAGTTCAGGTCACTATAATTCACCCCTCCACTTT; cdr3_aa: CATSSGHYNSPLHF; v_call: TRBV25-1; j_call: TRBJ1-6; clone_size: .; d_call: .
cdr3_nt: TGTGCCAGCAGCCCCCGGACAGGGTCTGGCTACACCTTC; cdr3_aa: CASSPRTGSGYTF; v_call: TRBV11-2; j_call: TRBJ1-2; clone_size: .; d_call: TRBD1
cdr3_nt: TGTGCCAGCAGGCGGCCGGGACTAGCGGGCGAAGAGACCCAGTACTTC; cdr3_aa: CASRRPGLAGEETQYF; v_call: TRBV28; j_call: TRBJ2-5; clone_size: once; d_call: TRBD2
cdr3_nt: TGTGCCAGCAGTGAAGGAGACAGGGCCTACGAGCAGTACTTC; cdr3_aa: CASSEGDRAYEQYF; v_call: TRBV2; j_call: TRBJ2-7; clone_size: once; d_call: TRBD1